A single T cell receptor beta chain is shown here with its context. Antigen: not known. Treatment denoted: some 20 received Ad26.COV2.S at low or high dose, single or two shots; 5 received placebo; per-sample allocation not given. The study sampled participants on day 63 after the first vaccine or placebo injection. Generated by immunoSEQ multiplex PCR, the TCRdb table keeps only in-frame clones and is missing some. The profile shows 350,000 to 450,000 clones, 89% of them singletons. These data come from a study of Ad26.COV2.S vaccination and SARS-CoV-2 variants. V lost 9 bases to trimming and J lost 7 bases, with 15 bases between them. Germline V lookup: CDR1 MDHEN, CDR2 SYDVKM. The CDR3 spans 12 residues. Findings and limits, study-wide: Ad26.COV2.S recipients had broader spike-specific TCRs (P = 0.0014). Spike-specific responses of CD8+ and CD4+ T cells were reported to display substantial breadth after vaccination.

This clonotype was sampled from a person between 18 and 59 years old who received the Ad26.COV2.S COVID-19 vaccine or a placebo. The rearrangement uses TRBV28 and TRBJ1-2; D might be TRBD1 (6 bases). The sample in question was peripheral blood, obtained in a trial of Ad26.COV2.S vaccine versus placebo. The CDR3, as DNA: TGTGCCAGTAATCGGGCAGGGGCTGGCTACACCTTC. Residues: CASNRAGAGYTF.